This T cell receptor beta chain is drawn from a study of Ad26.COV2.S vaccination and SARS-CoV-2 variants. Study context: The donor belonged to the COV1001 Ad26.COV2.S trial arm. Ad26.COV2.S was injected intramuscularly once or twice, 56 days apart.

Regarding treatment: roughly 20 received Ad26.COV2.S at low or high dose, single or two shots; 5 received placebo; per-sample allocation not given. On day 63 after the first injection, vaccine and placebo recipients gave samples. The vaccine delivered Wuhan-strain SARS-CoV-2 spike through an Ad26 vector. The data were produced by immunoSEQ multiplex PCR, yet TCRdb's version contains in-frame clones alone and is incomplete. The repertoire has about 680,000 clones, 89% of them found once; the top ten carry nearly 1.5%. This TCR was sampled from a person aged 18-60 years who received the Ad26.COV2.S COVID-19 vaccine or a placebo. The sample was peripheral blood, taken in a trial of Ad26.COV2.S vaccine versus placebo.

The CDR3 region is CASSESTKRETQYF. The CDR3 nucleotides are TGTGCCAGCAGTGAATCCACCAAACGAGAGACCCAGTACTTC. The rearrangement links TRBV25-1 to TRBJ2-5; D call uncertain. This CDR3 spans 14 amino acids. V was clipped by 1 base and J by 4 bases, with 10 bases between them. Germline V gives CDR1 MGHDK, CDR2 SYGVNS.